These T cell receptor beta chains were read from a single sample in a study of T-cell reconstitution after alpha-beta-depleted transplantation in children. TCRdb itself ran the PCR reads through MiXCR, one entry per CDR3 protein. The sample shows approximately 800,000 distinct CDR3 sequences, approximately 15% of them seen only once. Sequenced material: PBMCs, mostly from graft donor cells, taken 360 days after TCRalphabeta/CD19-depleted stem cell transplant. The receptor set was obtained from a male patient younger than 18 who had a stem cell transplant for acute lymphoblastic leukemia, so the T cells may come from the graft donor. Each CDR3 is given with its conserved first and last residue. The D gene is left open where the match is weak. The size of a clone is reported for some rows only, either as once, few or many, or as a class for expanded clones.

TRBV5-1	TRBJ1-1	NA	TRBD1	TGCGCCAGCAGCTCAGGGGGTTTGGACACTGAAGCTTTCTTT	CASSSGGLDTEAFF
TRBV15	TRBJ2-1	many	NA	TGTGCCACCAGCTTTTACTCGTTGAGAAATGAGCAGTTCTTC	CATSFYSLRNEQFF
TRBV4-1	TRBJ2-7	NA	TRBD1	TGCGCCAGCAGCCGGAGGACAGGGGAGGGACCTACCTACGAGCAGTACTTC	CASSRRTGEGPTYEQYF
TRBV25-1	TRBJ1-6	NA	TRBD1	TGTGCCAGCAGTGAATACGGGACAGGGTGGAATTCACCCCTCCACTTT	CASSEYGTGWNSPLHF
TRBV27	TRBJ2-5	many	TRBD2	TGTGCCAGCAGTTTCGGGACTAGAGGATCCCAAGAGACCCAGTACTTC	CASSFGTRGSQETQYF
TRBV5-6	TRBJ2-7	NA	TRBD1	TGTGCCAGCAGATCTCCCGACAGGGCCTCCTACGAGCAGTACTTC	CASRSPDRASYEQYF
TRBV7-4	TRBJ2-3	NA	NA	TGTGCCAGCAGCTTAGCGGGAGTTGCAGTTTTGGATACGCAGTATTTT	CASSLAGVAVLDTQYF
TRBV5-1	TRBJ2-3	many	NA	TGCGCCAGCAGCTTTGGATCTATGGATACGCAGTATTTT	CASSFGSMDTQYF
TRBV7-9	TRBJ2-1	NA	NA	TGTGCCAGCAGCTTAAGGCGGGTTGGTGAGCAGTTCTTC	CASSLRRVGEQFF
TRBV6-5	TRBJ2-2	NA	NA	TGTGCCAGCAGACTCTTTACCGGGGAGCTGTTTTTT	CASRLFTGELFF
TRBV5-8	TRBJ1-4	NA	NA	TGTGCCAGCAGCTTGACCGGTGGGCGACTGTTATTT	CASSLTGGRLLF
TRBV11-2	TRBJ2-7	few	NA	TGTGCCAGCAGCCAGTACGAGCAGTACTTC	CASSQYEQYF
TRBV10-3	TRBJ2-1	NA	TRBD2	TGTGCCATCAGTGAGACAGGACTAGCGGGAGGAAGGAATGAGCAGTTCTTC	CAISETGLAGGRNEQFF
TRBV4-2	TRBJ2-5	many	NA	TGTGCCAGCACCTTTACGGGACTCCGAGGGGAGACCCAGTACTTC	CASTFTGLRGETQYF
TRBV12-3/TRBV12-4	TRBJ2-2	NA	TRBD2	TGTGCCAGTTCGGGACTAGCGGGAGGGCCTTACACCGGGGAGCTGTTTTTT	CASSGLAGGPYTGELFF
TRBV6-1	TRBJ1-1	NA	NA	TGTGCCAGCGTGGGATGGGGGCTGGGGATGAACACTGAAGCTTTCTTT	CASVGWGLGMNTEAFF
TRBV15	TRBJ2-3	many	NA	TGTGCCACCAGCACCGATTGGAGACCCACAGATACGCAGTATTTT	CATSTDWRPTDTQYF
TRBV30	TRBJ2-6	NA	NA	TGTGCCTGGAGGGGACGGTGGAGCAAATCTGGGGCCAACGTCCTGACTTTC	CAWRGRWSKSGANVLTF
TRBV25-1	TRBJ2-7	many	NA	TGTGCCAGCAGTGAATTGGGGGTCCCGGACGAGCAGTACTTC	CASSELGVPDEQYF
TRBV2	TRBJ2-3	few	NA	TGTGCCAGCCGGTCAGGAGGGCCCTCCACAGATACGCAGTATTTT	CASRSGGPSTDTQYF
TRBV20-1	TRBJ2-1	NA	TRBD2	TGCAGTGCAAGATCCGGGACTAGCGGGAATGAGCAGTTCTTC	CSARSGTSGNEQFF
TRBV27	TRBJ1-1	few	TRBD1	TGTGCCAGCAGTCCCGGACAGGTGAGCACTGAAGCTTTCTTT	CASSPGQVSTEAFF
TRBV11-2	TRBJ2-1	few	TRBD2	TGTGCCAGCAGCTTAGCCCCTCGACTAGCGCGACTCAATGAGCAGTTCTTC	CASSLAPRLARLNEQFF
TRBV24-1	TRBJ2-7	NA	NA	TGTGCCACCAGTGACCACCGGGGGTACGAGCAGTACTTC	CATSDHRGYEQYF
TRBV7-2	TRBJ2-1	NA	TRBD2	TGTGCCAGCAGCTTCGAAGCGGGAGGTGGACCTGAGCAGTTCTTC	CASSFEAGGGPEQFF
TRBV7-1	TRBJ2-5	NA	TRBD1	TGTGCCAGCAGCTCTTTAGGAATGACCGGGACAGGGTACGGACTACTAGAGACCCAGTACTTC	CASSSLGMTGTGYGLLETQYF
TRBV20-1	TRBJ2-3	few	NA	TGCAGTGCAGATCTTCGGAGCGCTTCAACAGATACGCAGTATTTT	CSADLRSASTDTQYF